Listed here are 10 T cell receptor beta chains from one sample, sequenced in a study of blood T cells in healthy people across ages. The use of a sample-barcoded 5' primer and a J-beta primer mix characterized a second PCR of roughly 7 to 11 cycles. TCRdb reprocessed the 5' RACE reads via MiXCR and lists one record per CDR3 protein. The sample shows 700,000 to 850,000 distinct CDR3 sequences, about 34% of them seen only once. The sequenced sample was blood. The receptors shown here come from a man younger than 30 in good health.

The gene calls are TRBV7-8 and TRBJ2-1; weak D call: TRBD2 (6 bases). The germline CDR1 and CDR2 sequences are SGHVS and FQNEAQ. The CDR3 contains 16 residues. V was cut by 3 bases and J by 2 bases, with 14 bases left in between. The CDR3: CASSFSLASPYNEQFF. CDR3 DNA: TGTGCCAGCAGCTTCTCGCTAGCGTCCCCCTACAATGAGCAGTTCTTC.

This clonotype was observed a handful of times. The chain is built from TRBV12-3 or TRBV12-4 and TRBJ2-7; D might be TRBD2 (6 bases). Trimming shortened V by 7 bases and J by 0 bases, and 16 bases separated the two germline ends. The CDR3 is made up of 15 amino acids. The DNA of the CDR3 is TGTGCCAGCACCCCCGGGAGCTCGTTCTCCTACGAGCAGTACTTC. This gives the protein CASTPGSSFSYEQYF.

The genes are TRBV20-1 and TRBJ2-7; D not certain. The germline V gene has CDR1 DFQATT and CDR2 SNEGSKA (reference sequence). The CDR3 spans 11 residues. V was cut by 3 bases and J by 5 bases, with 8 bases left in between. CDR3 sequence (DNA): TGCAGTGCTAGGCCTCAGAACGAGCAGTACTTC. Its translation is CSARPQNEQYF.

There are a few counts of this clonotype. The rearrangement uses TRBV5-5 and TRBJ2-3; a possible D gene is TRBD1 (7 bases). The CDR3 loop spans 17 amino acids. V was trimmed by 4 bases and J by 5 bases, leaving 23 bases between them. Germline V CDR1 and CDR2: SGHKS, YYEKEE (reference sequence). CDR3 in amino acids: CASSPGTVVMRGDTQYF. CDR3 DNA sequence: TGTGCCAGCAGCCCGGGGACAGTGGTTATGCGGGGAGATACGCAGTATTTT.

The table lists this clonotype with a few counts. This chain connects TRBV20-1 to TRBJ2-3; TRBD2 matches at 7 bases. Germline V CDR1 and CDR2: DFQATT, SNEGSKA (reference sequence). The trim removed 0 bases at V and 2 bases at J, leaving 5 bases unmatched. The CDR3 sequence is 15 residues long. CDR3 DNA: TGCAGTGCTAGAGATCCAGGGAGGGTCACAGATACGCAGTATTTT. Translating gives CSARDPGRVTDTQYF.

The J gene is TRBJ1-2, the V gene TRBV5-6; D possibly corresponds to TRBD1 (5 bases). The CDR3 sequence is 15 residues long. Germline CDR1 SGHDT, CDR2 YYEEEE. Trimming left V 0 bases short and J 7 bases short, with 16 bases between. In DNA, the CDR3 is TGTGCCAGCAGCTTGGATGGGTCGGGGCGGATTGGCTACACCTTC. Encoded protein: CASSLDGSGRIGYTF.

The rearrangement links TRBV2 to TRBJ1-2; D is possibly TRBD1 (6 bases). Germline assignment: CDR1 SNHLY and CDR2 FYNNEI. V was clipped by 3 bases and J by 7 bases, with 15 bases between them. This CDR3 has 14 residues. DNA for the CDR3: TGTGCCAGCAGTGACCCAGACAGGCTTGCTGGCTACACCTTC. Its protein product is CASSDPDRLAGYTF.

Points on this clonotype: Possible read error: a much larger clone is one base away. The chain is built from TRBV4-3 and TRBJ2-5; 11 positions agree with TRBD2. The CDR3 spans 16 residues. Germline V gene data show CDR1 as LGHNA and CDR2 as YSLEER. In DNA form, the CDR3 reads TGCGTCAGCAGCCAAGAACTAGCGGGGGATCAAGAGACCCAGTACTTC. It specifies CVSSQELAGDQETQYF.

The V gene is TRBV19, the J gene TRBJ1-1; TRBD1 matches at 9 bases. Germline-derived CDR1 and CDR2 are LNHDA and SQIVND (reference sequence). The length of the CDR3 is 18 residues. V shed 4 bases and J 5 bases; nucleotides not matched to a gene: 17. The CDR3 sequence: CASSTVNPGQGRSTEAFF. The CDR3, as DNA: TGTGCCAGTAGTACCGTCAATCCGGGACAGGGACGAAGTACTGAAGCTTTCTTT. Filled out from reference TRBV19 and TRBJ1-1, the complete variable domain reads DGGITQSPKYLFRKEGQNVTLSCEQNLNHDAMYWYRQDPGQGLRLIYYSQIVNDFQKGDIAEGYSVSREKKESFPLTVTSAQKNPTAFYLCASSTVNPGQGRSTEAFFGQGTRLTVV.

V usage is TRBV20-1 and J usage is TRBJ2-1; TRBD2 agrees at 9 bases. The junction had 14 bases not matched to a gene; V was cut back by 0 bases and J by 5 bases. There are 18 residues in the CDR3. Germline V lookup: CDR1 DFQATT, CDR2 SNEGSKA (reference sequence). The CDR3, as DNA: TGCAGTGCTAGAGATCATATCACGGCGACTAGCGGTAACAATGAGCAGTTCTTC. Its translation: CSARDHITATSGNNEQFF.